This paragraph reports one TCR beta chain. Its specificity is unknown. V was trimmed by 2 bases and J by 1 base, leaving 15 bases between them. Germline V gene data show CDR1 as KGHSH and CDR2 as LQKENI. The CDR3 is made up of 17 amino acids. This entry comes from a study of identifying expanded T cells in peripheral blood. Study-wide results and caveats: Two-week clone count variance significantly increased as total template count grew. Over approximately two and four weeks, about 15 and 19 clones changed, versus 1.2 between replicates.

Clones were read by immunoSEQ multiplex PCR, and TCRdb kept only the in-frame ones, dropping some. The table records 84,000 or so clones, about 90% of them present only once. The chain combines TRBV18 with TRBJ1-5, with a possible D match to TRBD1 (5 bases). Sample: blood. This TCR came from a person between 18 and 75 years old in good health. In DNA form, the CDR3 reads TGTGCCAGCTCACCATCGGGCAGGGAAGGGAGCAATCAGCCCCAGCATTTT. Translation gives CASSPSGREGSNQPQHF.